Listed here are 19 T cell receptor beta chains from one sample, sequenced in a study of graft-versus-host responses after intestinal transplantation. Sequenced by immunoSEQ multiplex PCR; TCRdb stores in-frame clones only, minus some. The sample gives some 110,000 clones, 90% of which show up once; about 0.18% is in the top ten. Their antigens remain unidentified. The sequencing here drew on unstimulated CD4+ T cells sorted from spleen or lymph node cells, taken before intestinal transplant. These receptors came from a human donor who received an intestinal transplant.

The chain uses TRBV6-1 and TRBJ2-1; 9 nucleotides agree with TRBD2. This CDR3 is 16 amino acids long. The junction had 7 bases not matched to a gene; V was cut back by 4 bases and J by 3 bases. CDR1 and CDR2 from the germline V gene are MNHNS and SASEGT. The CDR3: CASSGQTSGDYNEQFF. CDR3 DNA sequence: TGTGCCAGCAGTGGGCAGACTAGCGGCGACTACAATGAGCAGTTCTTC.

The chain carries TRBV5-1 and TRBJ2-3; 9 bases match TRBD1. CDR3 length: 13 residues. J gave up 5 bases and V 4 bases, and 2 bases lay outside the gene matches. CDR1 and CDR2 from the germline V gene are SGHRS and YFSETQ. The DNA for the CDR3 is TGCGCCAGCAGCAGGGACAGGGAAGATACGCAGTATTTT. Translating gives CASSRDREDTQYF.

Regarding this clone: Other nucleotide sequences from this sample produce the same CDR3. The chain links TRBV2 to TRBJ1-5, with 9 nucleotides matching TRBD1. The germline gives CDR1 SNHLY, CDR2 FYNNEI. V dropped 5 bases and J dropped 6; count of bases not matched to a gene: 5. The CDR3 is made up of 14 amino acids. The DNA for the CDR3 is TGTGCCAGCAGTAGGGACAGGGTAGGTCAGCCCCAGCATTTT. Its translation is CASSRDRVGQPQHF.

This rearrangement joins TRBV7-3 to TRBJ2-3; 9 bases align to TRBD1. Germline CDR1 is SGHTA and CDR2 is FQGTGA. After removal of 5 bases from V and 3 bases from J, the junction contained 12 bases not matched to a gene. CDR3 length: 17 residues. This CDR3 is CASSTLPPGTGTDTQYF. In DNA, the CDR3 is TGTGCCAGCAGCACTCTTCCCCCCGGGACAGGGACAGATACGCAGTATTTT.

The rearrangement joins TRBV4-1 to TRBJ2-1; TRBD2 matches at 9 bases. Germline V gene sequence: CDR1 MGHRA, CDR2 YSYEKL. The CDR3 loop spans 17 amino acids. V lost 4 bases, J lost 2 bases, and 9 bases stayed unmatched. The CDR3 is CASSRNPGTSPYNEQFF. CDR3 in DNA: TGCGCCAGCAGCCGCAACCCGGGGACTAGCCCCTACAATGAGCAGTTCTTC.

This sequence joins TRBV14 and TRBJ2-1, with 7 bases lining up with TRBD1. Looked up from germline, CDR1 is SGHDN and CDR2 is FVKESK. Losses at the gene ends were 8 bases for V and 3 bases for J; bases not matched to a gene: 1. The CDR3 spans 12 residues. Written as DNA, the CDR3 is TGTGCCAGCGGGGACAGCTACAATGAGCAGTTCTTC. This sequence encodes CASGDSYNEQFF. Based on the CDR3 plus reference TRBV14 and TRBJ2-1, the full variable domain is EAGVTQFPSHSVIEKGQTVTLRCDPISGHDNLYWYRRVMGKEIKFLLHFVKESKQDESGMPNNRFLAERTGGTYSTLKVQPAELEDSGVYFCASGDSYNEQFFGPGTRLTVL.

The J gene is TRBJ2-3, the V gene TRBV9, with 11 bases identical to TRBD2. Germline trimming cut 3 bases from V and 6 bases from J; bases unmatched to any gene: 6. The CDR3 is made up of 15 amino acids. Germline loops: CDR1 SGDLS, CDR2 YYNGEE. As DNA, the CDR3 is TGTGCCAGCAGCGCCGTAGCGGGGGGGCCCGATACGCAGTATTTT. Amino acid sequence: CASSAVAGGPDTQYF.

The chain joins TRBV19 to TRBJ1-2; perhaps TRBD1 as D (5 bases). Germline V gene sequence: CDR1 LNHDA, CDR2 SQIVND (reference sequence). Trimming left V 5 bases short and J 3 bases short, with 10 bases between. The CDR3 has 13 amino acids. The CDR3, as DNA: TGTGCCAGTAGTGGAGGGACCGACTATGGCTACACCTTC. This gives the protein CASSGGTDYGYTF.

The chain has TRBV27 and TRBJ1-1; 7 bases are shared with TRBD1. Germline V gene lookup returns CDR1 MNHEY and CDR2 SMNVEV (reference sequence). J was trimmed by 6 bases and V by 6 bases; bases with no gene match: 10. This CDR3 region has 14 residues. The CDR3 DNA sequence: TGTGCCAGCAGCCCAACAGGGGTTCGAGCTGAAGCTTTCTTT. Translation: CASSPTGVRAEAFF.

The V call is TRBV5-6, the J call TRBJ1-2; the match to TRBD1 covers 9 bases. The CDR3 has 14 residues. Trimming at V came to 4 bases and at J to 4 bases, leaving 5 bases not matched to a gene. Germline V gene lookup returns CDR1 SGHDT and CDR2 YYEEEE. CDR3 bases: TGTGCCAGCAGCAAGGACAGGGGAGTCTATGGCTACACCTTC. Translation: CASSKDRGVYGYTF.

Comment on this clone: Relative to the germline gene, one junction end is altered; a read error may explain this. V and J are TRBV19 and TRBJ1-6; D ambiguous. The CDR3 has 13 residues. Germline CDR1 reads LNHDA; CDR2 reads SQIVND (reference sequence). CDR3 bases: TGTGCCAGTAGGAGCTCCTATAGTTCACCCCTCCACTTT. Its protein product is CASRSSYSSPLHF.

The chain recombines TRBV21-1 with TRBJ1-1; the D call TRBD1 from the table was never checked on the DNA. TRBV21-1 is marked as a pseudogene. The CDR3 is 15 amino acids. The CDR3 here is CASSKETAGNTEAFF. For the CDR3, the DNA is TGTGCCAGCAGCAAAGAGACAGCTGGAAACACTGAAGCTTTCTTT.

This chain uses TRBV7-9 with TRBJ1-3; D call uncertain. Germline V lookup: CDR1 SEHNR, CDR2 FQNEAQ (reference sequence). Trimming took off 5 bases at V and 6 bases at J, with 17 bases between the two ends. This CDR3 contains 15 residues. This chain's CDR3 is CASSLFAGPVNTIYF. CDR3 sequence (DNA): TGTGCCAGCAGCCTGTTTGCAGGCCCAGTAAACACCATATATTTT.

The CDR3 DNA reads as TGTGCCAGCAGTGGAGGGACAGGGGGATATGCCTATGGCTACACCTTC. It is translated as CASSGGTGGYAYGYTF. This chain joins TRBV6-1 and TRBJ1-2; 11 nucleotides align to TRBD1. Looked up from germline, CDR1 is MNHNS and CDR2 is SASEGT. The CDR3 spans 16 residues. The V segment lost 4 bases and the J segment 4 bases; nucleotides outside the gene matches: 8.

CDR3 in DNA: TGCGCCAGCAGCTTCTACGGGACTAGCGGGGGGTCAATCTATGAGCAGTTCTTC. This gives the protein CASSFYGTSGGSIYEQFF. The chain combines TRBV5-1 with TRBJ2-1, with TRBD2 identical over 15 bases. There are 18 residues in the CDR3. The germline V gene encodes CDR1 SGHRS and CDR2 YFSETQ. V dropped 2 bases and J dropped 8; count of bases not matched to a gene: 11.

The table lists this clone with a count of one. This chain joins TRBV7-2 and TRBJ2-7; D gene ambiguous. Trimming cost V 5 bases and J 2 bases, with 13 bases left between them. Germline V gene lookup returns CDR1 SGHTA and CDR2 FQGNSA. The CDR3 covers 14 residues. The CDR3, as DNA: TGTGCCAGCAGCACGGAGAGCCTAACCTACGAGCAGTACTTC. Protein: CASSTESLTYEQYF.

The CDR3 nucleotides are TGTGCCAGCACCGAACGCGGGCCGGGGTATAAGTGGTTCTTC. The encoded protein is CASTERGPGYKWFF. The chain joins TRBV2 to TRBJ2-1; a possible D gene is TRBD2 (5 bases). The CDR3 runs 14 residues. V shed 7 bases and J shed 15 bases, with 25 bases lying between them. Germline CDR1 reads SNHLY; CDR2 reads FYNNEI. The variable domain in full, with the rest retrieved from reference TRBV2 and TRBJ2-1, is EPEVTQTPSHQVTQMGQEVILRCVPISNHLYFYWYRQILGQKVEFLVSFYNNEISEKSEIFDDQFSVERPDGSNFTLKIRSTKLEDSAMYFCASTERGPGYKWFFGPGTRLTVL.

Worth noting for this clone: One end of the junction does not line up with germline, which may come from a read error. The chain carries TRBV29-1 and TRBJ2-7, with 12 bases lining up with TRBD2. CDR1 is SQVTM, CDR2 ANQGSEA, per germline. The CDR3 totals 11 residues. This CDR3 reads CSATTSGSQDF. DNA for the CDR3: TGCAGCGCCACGACTAGCGGGAGTCAGGACTTC.

This clone was seen a handful of times. This chain links TRBV4-1 with TRBJ2-7, with D uncertain. The CDR3 contains 15 residues. V lost 4 bases to trimming and J lost 7 bases, with 20 bases between them. In germline, CDR1 is MGHRA, CDR2 YSYEKL. CDR3 coding DNA: TGCGCCAGCAGCCCGGATGAATGGCGCGGTTATGAGCAGTACTTC. Amino acid sequence: CASSPDEWRGYEQYF.